This T cell receptor beta chain stems from a study of technical replicates of blood from a handful of donors. V was cut by 8 bases and J by 0 bases, with 14 bases left in between. Germline values: CDR1 MNHNS, CDR2 SASEGT. The CDR3 is 15 amino acids. The data were produced by immunoSEQ multiplex PCR, yet TCRdb's version contains in-frame clones alone and is incomplete. The profile shows approximately 81,000 clones, 90% to 97% of them singletons. The clonotype originates from a human donor in good health. The sample taken for sequencing was T cells isolated from PBMCs. The J gene is TRBJ1-5, the V gene TRBV6-1; D is perhaps TRBD1 (5 bases). For the CDR3, the DNA is TGTGCCAGCGGTGGGCAGGGCTATAGCAATCAGCCCCAGCATTTT. This sequence encodes CASGGQGYSNQPQHF.